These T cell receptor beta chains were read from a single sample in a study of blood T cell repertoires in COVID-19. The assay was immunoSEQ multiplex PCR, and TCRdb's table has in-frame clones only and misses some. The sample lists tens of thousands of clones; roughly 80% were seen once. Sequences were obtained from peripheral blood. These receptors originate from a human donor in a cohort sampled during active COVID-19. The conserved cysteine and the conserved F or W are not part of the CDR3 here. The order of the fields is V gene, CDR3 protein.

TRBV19	ASSIRTGLNTEAF
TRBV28	ASSLSDTLSEAF
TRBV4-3	ASSQVATSGSMTDTQY
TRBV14	ASSQVNEQY
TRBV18	ASSPSGLAGGLYEQY
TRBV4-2	ASSQRTSGYEQY
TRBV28	ASQQGVRNGYT
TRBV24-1	ATSDLGGDAAPDTQY
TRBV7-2	ASSSKGQGARTGELF
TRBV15	ATSRTGSNQPQH
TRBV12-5	ASAKSGDQPQH
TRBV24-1	ATSTTVGEQF
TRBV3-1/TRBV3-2	ASSPREGSNQPQH
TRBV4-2	ASSQGTTGLDLTYEQY
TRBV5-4	ASKPGGGDYGYT
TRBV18	ASSPGPHEKLF
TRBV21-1	ASTDGQGAAGSNQPQH
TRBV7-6	ASSFKPSGPQETQY
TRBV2	ASSRQWSTEAF
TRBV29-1	SVESGFSYNEQF
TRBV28	ASTRTYSGGTDTQY
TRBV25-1	ASSEGGQNTEAF
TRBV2	ASSPTRRGNEKLF
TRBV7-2	ASSPARSRVNEQY